These T cell receptor beta chains were read from a single sample in a study of cytomegalovirus exposure and HLA in healthy donors. The repertoire was sequenced with immunoSEQ multiplex PCR; TCRdb's copy has only in-frame clones and lacks some. The sample includes fewer than 95,000 clones, roughly 73% of them seen just once. Source material: PBMCs. All receptors come from a woman aged 40 to 50 in good health and CMV-seropositive. Both conserved end residues are part of each CDR3. The order of the fields is J gene, V gene, CDR3 protein.

TRBJ1-1 TRBV5-1 CASSLAGSVMNTEAFF
TRBJ2-7 TRBV6-1 CASSLLGQGVYEQYF
TRBJ1-4 TRBV7-9 CASSLALAGSEKLFF
TRBJ2-3 TRBV13 CASSSGQGVESTDTQYF
TRBJ2-5 TRBV27 CASNIAGHLETQYF
TRBJ1-1 TRBV4-2 CASSPQLYANTEAFF
TRBJ1-6 TRBV6-1 CASSEDPASSYNSPLHF
TRBJ1-1 TRBV5-4 CASSPYTGGGTEAFF
TRBJ1-1 TRBV19 CASSIGGHSGAEAFF
TRBJ2-3 TRBV4-3 CASSHLAGGPVSKGTDTQYF
TRBJ1-5 TRBV12-5 CASGLGEGSQPQHF
TRBJ2-1 TRBV19 CASSIVTGYRSQFF
TRBJ2-3 TRBV4-2 CASSQETSGYTDTQYF